The sample holds one count of the clone carrying this T cell receptor beta chain. The data originate from a study of blood T cell repertoires in COVID-19. Study summary: Both acute and convalescent COVID-19 samples were obtained from the United States, Italy and Spain. Sample material is recorded as cDNA or gDNA derived from T cells, B-cell-depleted T cells, or PBMCs.

In the original processing: Nucleated cell counts were estimated from reference gene primer amplification. Assay: immunoSEQ multiplex PCR; the TCRdb copy retains only in-frame clones and omits some. That table gives V, J and clone size, and the DNA gave D and trimming. This sample carries roughly 280,000 clones, about nine tenths of them seen once, and the ten largest clones take 2.2%. The germline V and J ends were trimmed by 7 bases and 6 bases, with 18 bases remaining between them. The germline CDR1 and CDR2 sequences are MNHNY and SVGAGI (reference sequence). CDR3 length equals 14 residues. The sample comprised peripheral blood. J is TRBJ1-1 and V is TRBV6-6; possibly TRBD1 for D (6 bases). The TCR comes from a woman aged 45 to 65 who had recovered from COVID-19. CDR3 region: CASTTGHSVPEAFF. The DNA for the CDR3 is TGTGCCAGCACCACAGGGCACTCGGTCCCTGAAGCTTTCTTT.